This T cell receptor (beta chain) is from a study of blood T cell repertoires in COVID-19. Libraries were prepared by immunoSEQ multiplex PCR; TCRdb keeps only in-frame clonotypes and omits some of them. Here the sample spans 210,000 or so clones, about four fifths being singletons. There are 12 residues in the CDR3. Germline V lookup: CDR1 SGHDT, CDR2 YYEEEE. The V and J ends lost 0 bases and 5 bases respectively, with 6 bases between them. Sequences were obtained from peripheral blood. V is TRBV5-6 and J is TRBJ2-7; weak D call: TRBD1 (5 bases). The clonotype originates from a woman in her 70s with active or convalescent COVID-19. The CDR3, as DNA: TGTGCCAGCAGCTTGGTAGGGGACGAGCAGTACTTC. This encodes CASSLVGDEQYF.